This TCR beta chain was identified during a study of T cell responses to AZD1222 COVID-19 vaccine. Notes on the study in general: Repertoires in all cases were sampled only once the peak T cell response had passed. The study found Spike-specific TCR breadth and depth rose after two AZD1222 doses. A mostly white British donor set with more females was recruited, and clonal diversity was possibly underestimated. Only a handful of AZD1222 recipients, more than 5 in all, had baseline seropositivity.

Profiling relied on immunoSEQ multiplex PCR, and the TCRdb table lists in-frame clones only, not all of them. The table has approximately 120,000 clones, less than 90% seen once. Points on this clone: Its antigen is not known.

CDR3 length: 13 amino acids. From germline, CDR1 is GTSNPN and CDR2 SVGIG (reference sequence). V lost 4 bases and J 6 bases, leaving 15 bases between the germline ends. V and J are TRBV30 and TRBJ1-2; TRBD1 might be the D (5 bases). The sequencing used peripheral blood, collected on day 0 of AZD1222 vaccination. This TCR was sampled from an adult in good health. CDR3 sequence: CAWNLGVADGYTF. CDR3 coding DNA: TGTGCCTGGAACCTGGGGGTGGCCGATGGCTACACCTTC.